The rows below give T cell receptor beta chains drawn from one sample of a study of T cells in Graves' hyperthyroidism and ophthalmopathy. TCRdb processed the multiplex PCR reads anew with MiXCR; each CDR3 protein has one entry. The table shows more than 500,000 distinct CDR3 sequences, with roughly 14% occurring only once. The source material was blood. The receptors derive from a woman aged 40 to 55 with Graves' ophthalmopathy. Both conserved end residues are part of each CDR3. Each record gives: clone size, J gene, D gene, V gene, CDR3 DNA, CDR3 protein. The D gene is left open where the match is weak. Expanded clones are given a class, and other clones once, few, many or no size at all.

.,TRBJ1-1,TRBD1,TRBV28,TGTGCCAGCAGCACTTCGGACAGGGGGGGCACTGAAGCTTTCTTT,CASSTSDRGGTEAFF
.,TRBJ1-5,TRBD1,TRBV3-1,TGTGCCAGCAGCCCTTACAGGGGTAATCAGCCCCAGCATTTT,CASSPYRGNQPQHF
many,TRBJ1-2,TRBD1,TRBV6-5,TGTGCCAGCAGTTACTCCGCGCAGGGGGCTAACTATGGCTACACCTTC,CASSYSAQGANYGYTF
.,TRBJ2-2,TRBD2,TRBV4-1,TGCGCCAGCAGCGGGATAGGGACTAGCGGGAACACGAACACCGGGGAGCTGTTTTTT,CASSGIGTSGNTNTGELFF
few,TRBJ2-2,TRBD2,TRBV28,TGTGCCAGCAGCCACCTCCCGGGACTAGCGGGGAGGAACACCGGGGAGCTGTTTTTT,CASSHLPGLAGRNTGELFF
many,TRBJ2-7,.,TRBV12-3/TRBV12-4,TGTGCCAGCAGTTTAGGCAGGATCCACTACGAGCAGTACTTC,CASSLGRIHYEQYF
.,TRBJ1-2,.,TRBV6-1,TGTGCCAGCAGTGAACGACAATTCTATGGCTACACCTTC,CASSERQFYGYTF
many,TRBJ2-7,.,TRBV12-3/TRBV12-4,TGTGCCAGCAGTCTTCAGGTGGGCCCCGCCTACGAGCAGTACTTC,CASSLQVGPAYEQYF
many,TRBJ2-5,.,TRBV6-1,TGTGCCAGCAGTCCCGGGACTGCAAAAGAGACCCAGTACTTC,CASSPGTAKETQYF
many,TRBJ2-2,TRBD1,TRBV29-1,TGCAGCGCCATCGAATTAGGACAGGGATCGAACACCGGGGAGCTGTTTTTT,CSAIELGQGSNTGELFF
many,TRBJ1-1,.,TRBV6-1,TGTGCCAGCAGTGCTGGGTTTGACACTGAAGCTTTCTTT,CASSAGFDTEAFF
many,TRBJ2-2,.,TRBV19,TGTGCCAGTAGTATAAGGGACTGGGGCATCGTGGAGCTGTTTTTT,CASSIRDWGIVELFF
many,TRBJ1-1,.,TRBV19,TGTGCCAGTAGTATGGGGTCGGGAGGTGAAGCTTTCTTT,CASSMGSGGEAFF
.,TRBJ2-6,TRBD1,TRBV5-1,TGCGCCAGCAGCGTAACCGGGACAGGGTCCTTCTCTGGGGCCAACGTCCTGACTTTC,CASSVTGTGSFSGANVLTF
many,TRBJ2-7,.,TRBV12-3/TRBV12-4,TGTGCCAGCAGTACTCAAACCGGGACACCCTCCTACGAGCAGTACTTC,CASSTQTGTPSYEQYF
few,TRBJ2-2,TRBD1,TRBV30,TGTGCCTGGAGGACAGGGTACACCGGGGAGCTGTTTTTT,CAWRTGYTGELFF
once,TRBJ1-1,TRBD1,TRBV18,TGTGCCAGCTCACCAATCGACAGGGTGAGCACTGAAGCTTTCTTT,CASSPIDRVSTEAFF
many,TRBJ2-2,TRBD2,TRBV29-1,TGCAGCGTTGAAGATCCACTAGCGGGAGGGCCTGGCACCGGGGAGCTGTTTTTT,CSVEDPLAGGPGTGELFF
.,TRBJ2-5,.,TRBV11-2,TGTGCCAGCAGCTCCGGATGGCAGTTCGAGACCCAGTACTTC,CASSSGWQFETQYF
few,TRBJ2-1,TRBD2,TRBV20-1,TGCAGTGCTTTTCGACTAGCGGGGTACAATGAGCAGTTCTTC,CSAFRLAGYNEQFF
.,TRBJ2-7,.,TRBV15,TGTGCCACCAGCAGAACCTGGACTCCTTTCGGGGGCTACGAGCAGTACTTC,CATSRTWTPFGGYEQYF
.,TRBJ2-5,.,TRBV4-1,TGCGCCAGCAGCCAACTACCCAGGGGCGGTGAGACCCAGTACTTC,CASSQLPRGGETQYF
many,TRBJ2-5,TRBD2,TRBV20-1,TGCAGTGCTAGAATACTAGCGGGAGAATGGGAGACCCAGTACTTC,CSARILAGEWETQYF
few,TRBJ2-3,.,TRBV29-1,TGCAGCGGTCAACTGGCAGGGGAGGATACGCAGTATTTT,CSGQLAGEDTQYF
.,TRBJ2-5,.,TRBV6-1,TGTGCCAGTGGACCGGGACATGGGATGAGCGAGACCCAGTACTTC,CASGPGHGMSETQYF
many,TRBJ2-5,.,TRBV10-3,TGTGCCATCAGTGCGACAGGCCTCCAAGAGACCCAGTACTTC,CAISATGLQETQYF
few,TRBJ2-7,.,TRBV28,TGTGCCAGCAGTTTAACTCTAGGGGGACACGTACATCACGAGCAGTACTTC,CASSLTLGGHVHHEQYF
many,TRBJ1-1,TRBD1,TRBV6-1,TGTGCCAGCAGCCCTGACAGGGGTGGTACTGAAGCTTTCTTT,CASSPDRGGTEAFF
many,TRBJ1-2,TRBD1,TRBV6-1,TGTGCCAGCACCCTCTACAGTGGACAGGATTATGGCTACACCTTC,CASTLYSGQDYGYTF
many,TRBJ1-5,.,TRBV12-3/TRBV12-4,TGTGCCAGCAGCTTCGGGGGGCTCAATCAGCCCCAGCATTTT,CASSFGGLNQPQHF
many,TRBJ2-7,TRBD1,TRBV5-1,TGTGCCAGCAGCTTAGGTCCGGGACAGGGCTACGAGCAGTACTTC,CASSLGPGQGYEQYF
few,TRBJ1-6,.,TRBV28,TGTGCCAGCGGCGATTGGGGGGGCTCCTATAATTCACCCCTCCACTTT,CASGDWGGSYNSPLHF
many,TRBJ2-7,.,TRBV30,TGTGCCTGGAGTGATGGGGGGTCCTACGAGCAGTACTTC,CAWSDGGSYEQYF
few,TRBJ2-5,TRBD2,TRBV6-5,TGTGCCAGCAGTTCGAGACTAGCGGGATTCGAAGAGACCCAGTACTTC,CASSSRLAGFEETQYF
many,TRBJ2-7,TRBD2,TRBV28,TGTGCCAGCAGATTCTTCGGTCTAGCGGATCCCGAGCAGTACTTC,CASRFFGLADPEQYF
many,TRBJ1-2,.,TRBV6-1,TGTGCCAGCAGTGAAGTGGGTGACTATGGCTACACCTTC,CASSEVGDYGYTF
.,TRBJ2-2,.,TRBV7-8,TGTGCCAGCAGCTTACGGGGGCGCGCCGGGGAGCTGTTTTTT,CASSLRGRAGELFF
few,TRBJ1-5,.,TRBV2,TGTGCCAGCAAGGTAGTAGCAGTTAGCAATCAGCCCCAGCATTTT,CASKVVAVSNQPQHF
.,TRBJ1-6,.,TRBV12-3/TRBV12-4,TGTGCCAGCAGTTTACTGGACCTCAAGTCACCCCTCAACTTT,CASSLLDLKSPLNF
many,TRBJ1-3,TRBD1,TRBV2,TGTGCCAGCAGTGAAAGCAGGGGGTCTGGAAACACCATATATTTT,CASSESRGSGNTIYF
.,TRBJ1-1,.,TRBV6-1,TGTGCCAGCTTCGAAACGGGGGGGCGCGGAATTCGAGCTTTCTTT,CASFETGGRGIRAFF
.,TRBJ2-4,.,TRBV28,TGTGCCAGCACCGGGTGGTGGGAAAACATTCAGTACTTC,CASTGWWENIQYF
many,TRBJ1-1,.,TRBV29-1,TGCAGCGTGGCCCTTACTGGCCCCGAAGCTTTCTTT,CSVALTGPEAFF
many,TRBJ2-7,.,TRBV14,TGTGCCAGCAGCCAAAGAGGGGCAAGGGAGCAGTACTTC,CASSQRGAREQYF
.,TRBJ2-7,.,TRBV28,TGTGCCAGTTCAGGGCCTGGGCGATACGAGCAGTACTTC,CASSGPGRYEQYF